This T cell receptor beta chain is from a study of cytomegalovirus exposure and HLA in healthy donors. Looking at the study overall: Roughly 180 million T cells yielded approximately 100 million unique TCR beta sequences, as an earlier analysis found.

Concerning this clone: Its antigen remains unknown.

General study points: In all likelihood, a cluster of highly shared sequence variants was a sequencing artifact. Some public TCRs appeared in many individuals, while most sequences were rare. Listed as cytomegalovirus-associated were 150 to 200 TCR beta chains.

This CDR3 has 15 residues. The germline V gene encodes CDR1 SNHLY and CDR2 FYNNEI. V lost 3 bases, J lost 2 bases, and 3 bases stayed unmatched. PCR involved 60 Vbeta and 13 Jbeta primers. Only in-frame clones appear in the TCRdb table, and some are missing; sequencing was by immunoSEQ multiplex PCR. The data show 150,000 or so clones, with 73% seen just once and around 1.6% held by the top ten. The sequencing sample was made of PBMCs. The clonotype comes from a woman aged 18-29 years in good health and CMV-seronegative. The genes are TRBV2 and TRBJ1-5; 8 bases align to TRBD1. The CDR3 is CASSDSTGGNQPQHF. In nucleotides, the CDR3 is TGTGCCAGCAGTGATTCGACAGGGGGCAATCAGCCCCAGCATTTT.